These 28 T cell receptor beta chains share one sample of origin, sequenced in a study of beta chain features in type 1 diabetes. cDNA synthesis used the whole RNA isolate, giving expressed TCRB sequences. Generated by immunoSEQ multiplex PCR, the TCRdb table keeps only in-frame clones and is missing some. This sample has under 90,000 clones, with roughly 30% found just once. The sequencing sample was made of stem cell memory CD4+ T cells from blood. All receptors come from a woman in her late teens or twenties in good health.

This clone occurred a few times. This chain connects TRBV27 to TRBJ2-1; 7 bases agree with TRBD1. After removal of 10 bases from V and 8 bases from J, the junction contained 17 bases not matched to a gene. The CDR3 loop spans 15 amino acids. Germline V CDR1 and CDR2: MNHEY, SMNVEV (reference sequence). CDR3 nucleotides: TGTGCCACCAAAGGGACAGCCCTACTGGTGGATGAGCAGTTCTTC. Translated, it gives CATKGTALLVDEQFF.

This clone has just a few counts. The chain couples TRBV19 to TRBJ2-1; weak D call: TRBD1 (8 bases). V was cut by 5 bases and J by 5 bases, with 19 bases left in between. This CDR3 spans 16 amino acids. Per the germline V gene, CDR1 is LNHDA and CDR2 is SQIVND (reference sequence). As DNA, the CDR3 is TGTGCCAGTAGTCTCTACAGGGGGAGGGCGGACAATGAGCAGTTCTTC. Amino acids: CASSLYRGRADNEQFF.

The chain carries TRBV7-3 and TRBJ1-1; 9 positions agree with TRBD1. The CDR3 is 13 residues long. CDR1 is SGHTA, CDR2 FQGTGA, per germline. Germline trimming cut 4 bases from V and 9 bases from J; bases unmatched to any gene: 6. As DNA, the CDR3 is TGTGCCAGCAGCTCCTTTGGACAGGGGAAAGCTTTCTTT. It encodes CASSSFGQGKAFF.

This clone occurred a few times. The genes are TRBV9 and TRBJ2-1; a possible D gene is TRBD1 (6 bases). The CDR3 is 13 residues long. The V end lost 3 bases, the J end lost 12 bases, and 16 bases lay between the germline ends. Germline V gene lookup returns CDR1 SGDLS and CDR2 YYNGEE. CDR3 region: CASSEGTYGTQFF. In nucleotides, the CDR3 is TGTGCCAGCAGCGAGGGGACATACGGGACGCAGTTCTTC.

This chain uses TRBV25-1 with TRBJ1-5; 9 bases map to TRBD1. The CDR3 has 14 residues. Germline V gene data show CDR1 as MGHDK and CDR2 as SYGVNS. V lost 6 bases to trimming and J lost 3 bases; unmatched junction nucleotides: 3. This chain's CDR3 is CASSRTGDNQPQHF. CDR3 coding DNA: TGTGCCAGCAGCAGGACAGGGGACAATCAGCCCCAGCATTTT.

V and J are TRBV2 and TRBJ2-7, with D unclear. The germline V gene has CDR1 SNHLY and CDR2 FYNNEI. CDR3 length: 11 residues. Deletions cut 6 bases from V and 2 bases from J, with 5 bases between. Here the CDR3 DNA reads TGTGCCAGCAGCATAGCCTACGAGCAGTACTTC. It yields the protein CASSIAYEQYF.

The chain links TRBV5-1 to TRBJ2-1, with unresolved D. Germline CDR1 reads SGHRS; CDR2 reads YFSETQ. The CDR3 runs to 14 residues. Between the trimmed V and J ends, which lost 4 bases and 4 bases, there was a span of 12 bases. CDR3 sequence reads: CASSPGVTYNEQFF. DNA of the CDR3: TGCGCCAGCAGCCCCGGTGTGACTTACAATGAGCAGTTCTTC. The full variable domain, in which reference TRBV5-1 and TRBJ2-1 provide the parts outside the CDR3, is KAGVTQTPRYLIKTRGQQVTLSCSPISGHRSVSWYQQTPGQGLQFLFEYFSETQRNKGNFPGRFSGRQFSNSRSEMNVSTLELGDSALYLCASSPGVTYNEQFFGPGTRLTVL.

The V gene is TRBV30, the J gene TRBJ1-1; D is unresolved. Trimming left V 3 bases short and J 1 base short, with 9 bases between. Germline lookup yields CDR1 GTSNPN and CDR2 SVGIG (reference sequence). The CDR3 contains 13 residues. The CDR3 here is CAWRRESNTEAFF. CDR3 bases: TGTGCCTGGAGGAGGGAGTCGAACACTGAAGCTTTCTTT.

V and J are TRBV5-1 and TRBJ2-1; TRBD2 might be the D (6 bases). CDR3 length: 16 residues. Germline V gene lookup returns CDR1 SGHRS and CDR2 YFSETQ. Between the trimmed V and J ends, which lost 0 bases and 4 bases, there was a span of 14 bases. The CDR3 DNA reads TGCGCCAGCAGCTTGGCTGGGGGGACGGATTACAATGAGCAGTTCTTC. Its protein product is CASSLAGGTDYNEQFF.

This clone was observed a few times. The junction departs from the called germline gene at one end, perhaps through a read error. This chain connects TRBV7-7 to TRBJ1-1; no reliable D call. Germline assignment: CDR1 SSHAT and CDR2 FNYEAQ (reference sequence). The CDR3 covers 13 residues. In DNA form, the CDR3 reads TGTGCTAGCAGCTTTCAGGAGAACACTGAAGCTTTCTTT. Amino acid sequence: CASSFQENTEAFF.

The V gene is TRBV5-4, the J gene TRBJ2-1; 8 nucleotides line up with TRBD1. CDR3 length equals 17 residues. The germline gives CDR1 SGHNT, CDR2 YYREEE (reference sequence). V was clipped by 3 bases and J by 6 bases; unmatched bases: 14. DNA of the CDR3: TGTGCCAGCAGCTCGTTCAGGGGGCCGACCCCCTCCAATGAGCAGTTCTTC. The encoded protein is CASSSFRGPTPSNEQFF.

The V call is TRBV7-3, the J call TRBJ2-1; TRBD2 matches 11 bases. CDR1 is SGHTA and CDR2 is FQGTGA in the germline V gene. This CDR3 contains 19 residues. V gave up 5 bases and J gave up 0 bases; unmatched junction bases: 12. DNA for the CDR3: TGTGCCAGCAGCCCCCGGCTAGCGGGAGGAAATTACTCCTACAATGAGCAGTTCTTC. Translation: CASSPRLAGGNYSYNEQFF.

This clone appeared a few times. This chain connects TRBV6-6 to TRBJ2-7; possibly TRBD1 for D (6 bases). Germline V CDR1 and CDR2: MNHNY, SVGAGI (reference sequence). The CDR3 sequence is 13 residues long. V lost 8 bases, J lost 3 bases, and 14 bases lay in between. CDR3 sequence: CASGRDTGYEQYF. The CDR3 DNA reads TGTGCCAGCGGCCGGGACACCGGCTACGAGCAGTACTTC.

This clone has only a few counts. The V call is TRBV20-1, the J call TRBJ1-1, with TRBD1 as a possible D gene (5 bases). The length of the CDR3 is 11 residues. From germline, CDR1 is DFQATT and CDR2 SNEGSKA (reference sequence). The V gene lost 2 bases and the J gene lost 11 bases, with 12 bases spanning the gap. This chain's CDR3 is CSARKGVEAFF. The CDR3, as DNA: TGCAGTGCTAGAAAAGGGGTCGAGGCTTTCTTT.

The CDR3 nucleotides read TGTGCTAGTGGCTCCGGGACAGCTGGATACGAGCAGTACTTC. It codes for CASGSGTAGYEQYF. V is TRBV12-5 and J is TRBJ2-7; TRBD1 matches 7 bases. Germline V CDR1 and CDR2: LGHNT, FRNRAP. The CDR3 consists of 14 residues. With 6 bases clipped from V and 4 bases from J, the junction kept 9 bases outside the gene matches. Based on the CDR3 plus reference TRBV12-5 and TRBJ2-7, the full variable domain is DARVTQTPRHKVTEMGQEVTMRCQPILGHNTVFWYRQTMMQGLELLAYFRNRAPLDDSGMPKDRFSAEMPDATLATLKIQPSEPRDSAVYFCASGSGTAGYEQYFGPGTRLTVT.

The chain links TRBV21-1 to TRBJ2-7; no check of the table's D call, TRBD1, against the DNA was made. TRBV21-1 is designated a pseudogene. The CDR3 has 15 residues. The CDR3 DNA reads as TGTGCCAGCAGGCGAAACAGGGGGCGCGTATACGAGCAGTACTTC. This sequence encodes CASRRNRGRVYEQYF.

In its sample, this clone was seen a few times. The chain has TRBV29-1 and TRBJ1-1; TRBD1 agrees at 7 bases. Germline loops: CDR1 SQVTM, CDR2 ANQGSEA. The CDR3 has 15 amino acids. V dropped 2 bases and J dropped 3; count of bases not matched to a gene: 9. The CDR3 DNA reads TGCAGCGTTGAAAAAGGGCCCACAGGGGACACTGAAGCTTTCTTT. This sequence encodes CSVEKGPTGDTEAFF.

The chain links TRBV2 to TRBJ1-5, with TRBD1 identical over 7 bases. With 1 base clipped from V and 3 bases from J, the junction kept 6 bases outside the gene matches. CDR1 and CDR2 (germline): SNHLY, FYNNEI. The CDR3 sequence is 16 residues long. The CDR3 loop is CASSEEGANPNQPQHF. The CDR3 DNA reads TGTGCCAGCAGTGAAGAGGGGGCGAACCCCAATCAGCCCCAGCATTTT.

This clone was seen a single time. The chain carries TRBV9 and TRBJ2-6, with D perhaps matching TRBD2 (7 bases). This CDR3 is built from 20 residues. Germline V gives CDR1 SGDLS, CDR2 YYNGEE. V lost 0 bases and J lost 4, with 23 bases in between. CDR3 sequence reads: CASSVALQGRGGYGANVLTF. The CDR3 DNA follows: TGTGCCAGCAGCGTAGCACTTCAGGGGAGGGGAGGCTACGGGGCCAACGTCCTGACTTTC. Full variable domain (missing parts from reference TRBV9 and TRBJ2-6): DSGVTQTPKHLITATGQRVTLRCSPRSGDLSVYWYQQSLDQGLQFLIQYYNGEERAKGNILERFSAQQFPDLHSELNLSSLELGDSALYFCASSVALQGRGGYGANVLTFGAGSRLTVL.

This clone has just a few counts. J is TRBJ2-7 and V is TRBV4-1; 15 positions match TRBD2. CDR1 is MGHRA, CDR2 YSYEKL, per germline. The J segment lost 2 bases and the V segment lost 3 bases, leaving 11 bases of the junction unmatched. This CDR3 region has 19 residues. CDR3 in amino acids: CASSQRPPGLAGGAYEQYF. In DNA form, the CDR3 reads TGCGCCAGCAGCCAGAGGCCCCCGGGACTAGCGGGAGGTGCCTACGAGCAGTACTTC.

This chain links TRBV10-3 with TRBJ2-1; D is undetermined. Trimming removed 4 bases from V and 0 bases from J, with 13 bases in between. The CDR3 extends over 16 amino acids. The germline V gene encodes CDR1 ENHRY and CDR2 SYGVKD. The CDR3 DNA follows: TGTGCCATCAGTGCCAAGACACAGAGCTCCTACAATGAGCAGTTCTTC. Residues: CAISAKTQSSYNEQFF.

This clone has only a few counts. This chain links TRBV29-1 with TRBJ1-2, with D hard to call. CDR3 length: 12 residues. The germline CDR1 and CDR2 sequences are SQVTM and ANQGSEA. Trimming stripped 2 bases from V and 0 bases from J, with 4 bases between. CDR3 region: CSVETANYGYTF. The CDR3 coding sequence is TGCAGCGTTGAAACGGCTAACTATGGCTACACCTTC.

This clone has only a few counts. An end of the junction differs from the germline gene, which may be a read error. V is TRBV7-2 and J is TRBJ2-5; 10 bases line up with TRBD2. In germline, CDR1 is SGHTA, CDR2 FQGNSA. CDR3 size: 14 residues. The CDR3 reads CASSLAGEWETQYF. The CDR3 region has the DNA TGTGCCAGCAGCCTAGCGGGAGAGTGGGAGACCCAGTACTTC.

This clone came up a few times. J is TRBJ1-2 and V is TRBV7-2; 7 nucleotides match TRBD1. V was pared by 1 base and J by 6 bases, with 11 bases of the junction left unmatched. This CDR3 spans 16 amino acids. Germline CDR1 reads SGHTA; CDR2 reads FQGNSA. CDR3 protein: CASSLGPDRFPDGYTF. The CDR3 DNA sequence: TGTGCCAGCAGCTTAGGCCCGGACAGGTTTCCTGATGGCTACACCTTC.

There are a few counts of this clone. CDR3: CASSWTSVRYF. The DNA of the CDR3 is TGTGCCAGCAGCTGGACTTCCGTTCGGTACTTC. This sequence joins TRBV6-1 and TRBJ2-4, with D perhaps matching TRBD2 (5 bases). The V and J ends lost 6 bases and 15 bases respectively, with 15 bases between them. Germline V gene sequence: CDR1 MNHNS, CDR2 SASEGT. The CDR3 covers 11 residues.

The CDR3 sequence is CASSPSDYEQYF. In DNA form, the CDR3 reads TGTGCCAGCAGCCCCAGTGACTACGAGCAGTACTTC. V gene TRBV7-9 combines with J gene TRBJ2-7; D remains unclear. CDR3 length: 12 residues. Germline V gene data show CDR1 as SEHNR and CDR2 as FQNEAQ (reference sequence). The ends were cut back, 5 bases at V and 3 bases at J, with 8 bases in the middle.

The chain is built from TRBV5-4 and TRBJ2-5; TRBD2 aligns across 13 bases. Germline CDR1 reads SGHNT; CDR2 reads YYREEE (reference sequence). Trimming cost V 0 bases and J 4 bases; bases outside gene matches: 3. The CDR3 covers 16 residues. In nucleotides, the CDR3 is TGTGCCAGCAGCTTGGGGACTAGCGGGGGACGAGAGACCCAGTACTTC. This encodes CASSLGTSGGRETQYF.

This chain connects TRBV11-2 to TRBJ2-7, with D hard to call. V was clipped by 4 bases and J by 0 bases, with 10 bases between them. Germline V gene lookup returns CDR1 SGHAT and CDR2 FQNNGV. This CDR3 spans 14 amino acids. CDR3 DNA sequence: TGTGCCAGCAGCTCCCCCGGGTTCTCCTACGAGCAGTACTTC. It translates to CASSSPGFSYEQYF.